One sample yielded the 3 T cell receptor beta chains listed below, sequenced in a study of PD-L1 blockade in urothelial cancer. Produced via immunoSEQ multiplex PCR; TCRdb's table is partial and in-frame only. This table holds tens of thousands of clones, 65% to 90% found once. Source: PBMCs, taken around atezolizumab (anti-PD-L1) treatment. These receptors were taken from a man in his fifties or sixties with urothelial cancer.

The V gene is TRBV5-4, the J gene TRBJ2-7; maybe TRBD2 (5 bases). CDR1 and CDR2 (germline): SGHNT, YYREEE (reference sequence). Trimming pared 4 bases from V and 5 bases from J, leaving 13 bases between. This CDR3 comprises 13 residues. CDR3 region: CASSVRGIHEQYF. CDR3 DNA: TGTGCCAGCAGCGTTCGAGGGATTCACGAGCAGTACTTC.

This clone has a handful of counts. V gene TRBV6-1 combines with J gene TRBJ1-1; a weak D match, TRBD1 (6 bases). CDR1 is MNHNS and CDR2 is SASEGT in the germline V gene. This CDR3 has 15 residues. V lost 6 bases, J lost 0 bases, and 14 bases lay in between. The CDR3 DNA is TGTGCCAGCAGCCCCAGGGGTTCCGTGAACACTGAAGCTTTCTTT. Translation gives CASSPRGSVNTEAFF.

CDR3 nucleotide sequence: TGTGCCAGCAGCTCACGAGAGGCGGGAGGGCCGACCAACAATGAGCAGTTCTTC. This encodes CASSSREAGGPTNNEQFF. The chain employs TRBV13 and TRBJ2-1; TRBD2 agrees at 9 bases. The germline CDR1 and CDR2 sequences are PRHDT and FYEKMQ (reference sequence). This CDR3 has 18 residues. Losses at the gene ends were 4 bases for V and 5 bases for J; bases not matched to a gene: 15. The variable domain in full, completed from reference TRBV13 and TRBJ2-1, reads AAGVIQSPRHLIKEKRETATLKCYPIPRHDTVYWYQQGPGQDPQFLISFYEKMQSDKGSIPDRFSAQQFSDYHSELNMSSLELGDSALYFCASSSREAGGPTNNEQFFGPGTRLTVL.